This record concerns one T cell receptor (beta chain) sequence. Its antigen remains unidentified. The CDR3 has 18 residues. Germline lookup yields CDR1 SEHNR and CDR2 FQNEAQ (reference sequence). The trim removed 2 bases at V and 1 base at J, leaving 11 bases unmatched. Here immunoSEQ multiplex PCR was the method, and the copy in TCRdb shows in-frame clones only, minus some. Among 200,000 to 250,000 clones listed, roughly 94% were seen once. This specimen belongs to a study of T cell responses to AZD1222 COVID-19 vaccine. Study conclusions and caveats: Only a handful of AZD1222 recipients were seropositive at baseline. Unmutated regions of variants are reportedly targeted by nearly half of spike-specific TCRs. The donors showed a predominance of white British ancestry and of females, with possible underestimation of clonal diversity.

The source is an adult who received the MenACWY meningococcal vaccine as a control. Sequenced material: peripheral blood, taken 28 days after the second dose of the MenACWY control vaccine. The rearrangement uses TRBV7-9 and TRBJ2-1; 7 positions agree with TRBD2. The CDR3 spells CASSLPSGLKSSYNEQFF. The CDR3 DNA sequence: TGTGCCAGCAGCTTACCTAGCGGACTCAAATCTTCCTACAATGAGCAGTTCTTC.